Listed below are T cell receptor beta chains from one sample, sequenced in a study of vaccination and CD4 T cells after COVID-19. These receptors have no identified antigens. TCRdb ran MiXCR on the PCR reads and lists one entry per CDR3 protein. The table shows about 20,000 distinct CDR3 sequences, with 60% occurring only once. The sequencing used CD4+ T cells from blood, cultured in vitro, collected after SARS-CoV-2 vaccination. The receptor set was obtained from a human donor who had recovered from COVID-19. Both conserved end residues are part of each CDR3. Each record gives: D gene, V gene, J gene, clone size, CDR3 protein, CDR3 DNA. D genes are given only for firm matches. Size values are once, few and many counts, or a class for expanded clones, and some rows have none.

>TRBD2|TRBV5-1|TRBJ2-7|.
CASSLGLAGGRSYEQYF
TGCGCCAGCAGCTTGGGGCTAGCGGGGGGTCGGAGCTACGAGCAGTACTTC
>.|TRBV5-1|TRBJ2-7|once
CASSLRLTPPGEQYF
TGCGCCAGCAGCTTGAGGTTAACCCCCCCAGGAGAGCAGTACTTC
>TRBD1|TRBV6-2/TRBV6-3|TRBJ1-5|.
CASKGQGENQPQHF
TGTGCCAGCAAAGGACAGGGGGAGAATCAGCCCCAGCATTTT
>TRBD2|TRBV11-3|TRBJ2-7|.
CASSLTAGPREQYF
TGTGCCAGCAGCTTAACAGCGGGGCCCCGGGAGCAGTACTTC
>.|TRBV28|TRBJ2-5|.
CASSFRAETQYF
TGTGCCAGCAGTTTCAGGGCGGAGACCCAGTACTTC
>TRBD2|TRBV6-2/TRBV6-3|TRBJ2-1|.
CASSGGLAGSYNEQFF
TGTGCCAGCAGTGGGGGACTAGCGGGCTCCTACAATGAGCAGTTCTTC
>.|TRBV27|TRBJ1-2|few
CATTSTGGGVNGYTF
TGTGCCACCACCTCGACGGGGGGCGGGGTGAATGGCTACACCTTC
>.|TRBV6-1|TRBJ2-1|once
CASRRDGRDFYNEQFF
TGTGCCAGCAGACGGGACGGTAGAGATTTCTACAATGAGCAGTTCTTC
>TRBD2|TRBV11-3|TRBJ2-1|.
CASSLGRKTSGGSYNEQFF
TGTGCCAGCAGCTTAGGTCGCAAGACTAGCGGAGGCTCCTACAATGAGCAGTTCTTC
>.|TRBV7-6|TRBJ1-5|few
CASSLGVGRDNQPQHF
TGTGCCAGCAGCTTGGGGGTCGGGAGGGACAATCAGCCCCAGCATTTT